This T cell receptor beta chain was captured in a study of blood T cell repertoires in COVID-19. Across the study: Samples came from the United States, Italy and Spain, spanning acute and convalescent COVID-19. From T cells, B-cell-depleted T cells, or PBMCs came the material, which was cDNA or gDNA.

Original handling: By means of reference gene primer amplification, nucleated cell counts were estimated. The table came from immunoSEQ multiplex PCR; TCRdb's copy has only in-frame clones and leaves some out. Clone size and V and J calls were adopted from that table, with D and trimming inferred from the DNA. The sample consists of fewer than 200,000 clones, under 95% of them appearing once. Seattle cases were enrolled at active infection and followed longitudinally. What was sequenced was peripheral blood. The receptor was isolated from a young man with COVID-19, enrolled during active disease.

CDR3 sequence (DNA): TGCGCCAGCAGCCAAGAGTGGGCGGGAGGGACTCCTCGCGAGCAGTACTTC. This translates into CASSQEWAGGTPREQYF. V is TRBV4-3 and J is TRBJ2-7; 9 positions agree with TRBD2. Germline V gives CDR1 LGHNA, CDR2 YSLEER. The CDR3 sequence is 17 residues long. The J segment lost 6 bases and the V segment lost 0 bases, leaving 12 bases of the junction unmatched.